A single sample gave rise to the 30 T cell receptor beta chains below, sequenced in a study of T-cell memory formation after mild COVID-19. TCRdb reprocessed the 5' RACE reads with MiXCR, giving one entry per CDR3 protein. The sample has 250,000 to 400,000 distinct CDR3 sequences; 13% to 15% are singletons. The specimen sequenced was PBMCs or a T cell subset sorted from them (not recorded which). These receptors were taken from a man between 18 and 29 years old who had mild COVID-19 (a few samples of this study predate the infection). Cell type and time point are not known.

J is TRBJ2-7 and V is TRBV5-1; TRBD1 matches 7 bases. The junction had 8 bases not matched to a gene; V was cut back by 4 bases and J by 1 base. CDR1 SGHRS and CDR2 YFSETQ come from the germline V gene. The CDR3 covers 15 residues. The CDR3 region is CASSGPGQSSYEQYF. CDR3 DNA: TGCGCCAGCAGCGGTCCGGGACAGAGTTCCTACGAGCAGTACTTC.

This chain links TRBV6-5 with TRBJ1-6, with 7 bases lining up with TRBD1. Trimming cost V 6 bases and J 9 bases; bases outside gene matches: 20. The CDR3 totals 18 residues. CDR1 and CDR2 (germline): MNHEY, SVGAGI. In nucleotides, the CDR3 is TGTGCCAGCAGCCGGGCTCTCGGACAGGCCGGAGGGATTTCACCCCTCCACTTT. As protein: CASSRALGQAGGISPLHF.

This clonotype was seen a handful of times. CDR3 sequence reads: CASSLEAAGQFTDTQYF. The CDR3 DNA follows: TGTGCCAGCAGCTTAGAAGCAGCGGGCCAATTCACAGATACGCAGTATTTT. The rearrangement links TRBV11-2 to TRBJ2-3, with a possible D match to TRBD2 (6 bases). The CDR3 sequence is 17 residues long. V was clipped by 0 bases and J by 2 bases, with 15 bases between them. Germline V gene lookup returns CDR1 SGHAT and CDR2 FQNNGV. Supplemented by reference TRBV11-2 and TRBJ2-3, the full variable domain reads EAGVAQSPRYKIIEKRQSVAFWCNPISGHATLYWYQQILGQGPKLLIQFQNNGVVDDSQLPKDRFSAERLKGVDSTLKIQPAKLEDSAVYLCASSLEAAGQFTDTQYFGPGTRLTVL.

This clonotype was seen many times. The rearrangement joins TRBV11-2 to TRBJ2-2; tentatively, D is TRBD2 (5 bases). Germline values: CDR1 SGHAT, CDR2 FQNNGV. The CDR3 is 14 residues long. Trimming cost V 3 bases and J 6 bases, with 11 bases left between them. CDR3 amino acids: CASSFSTMSGELFF. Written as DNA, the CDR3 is TGTGCCAGCAGCTTTTCGACTATGTCCGGGGAGCTGTTTTTT. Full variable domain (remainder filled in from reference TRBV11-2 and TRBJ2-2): EAGVAQSPRYKIIEKRQSVAFWCNPISGHATLYWYQQILGQGPKLLIQFQNNGVVDDSQLPKDRFSAERLKGVDSTLKIQPAKLEDSAVYLCASSFSTMSGELFFGEGSRLTVL.

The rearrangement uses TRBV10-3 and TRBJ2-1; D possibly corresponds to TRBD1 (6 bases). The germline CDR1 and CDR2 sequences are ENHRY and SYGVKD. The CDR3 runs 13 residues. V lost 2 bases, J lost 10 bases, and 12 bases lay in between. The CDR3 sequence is CAISEILGQEQFF. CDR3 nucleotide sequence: TGTGCCATCAGTGAGATTTTAGGACAGGAGCAGTTCTTC.

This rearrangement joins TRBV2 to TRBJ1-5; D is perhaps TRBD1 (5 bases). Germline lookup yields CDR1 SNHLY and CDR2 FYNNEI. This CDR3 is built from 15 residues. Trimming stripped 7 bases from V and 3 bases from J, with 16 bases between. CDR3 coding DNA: TGTGCCAGCACGGGGCCGGGCCCTGCCAATCAGCCCCAGCATTTT. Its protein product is CASTGPGPANQPQHF.

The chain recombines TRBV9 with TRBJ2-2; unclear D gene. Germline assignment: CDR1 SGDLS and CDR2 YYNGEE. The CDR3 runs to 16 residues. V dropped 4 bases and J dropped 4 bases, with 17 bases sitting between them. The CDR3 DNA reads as TGTGCCAGCAGCCCCGACGGTGGCGGACCCACCGGGGAGCTGTTTTTT. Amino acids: CASSPDGGGPTGELFF.

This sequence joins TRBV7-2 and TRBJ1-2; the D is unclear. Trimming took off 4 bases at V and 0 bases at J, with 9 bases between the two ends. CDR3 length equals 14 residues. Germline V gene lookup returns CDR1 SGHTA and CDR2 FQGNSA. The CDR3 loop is CASSSHGPNYGYTF. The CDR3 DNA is TGTGCCAGCAGCTCCCACGGGCCTAACTATGGCTACACCTTC. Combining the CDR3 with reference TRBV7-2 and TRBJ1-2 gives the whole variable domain GAGVSQSPSNKVTEKGKDVELRCDPISGHTALYWYRQSLGQGLEFLIYFQGNSAPDKSGLPSDRFSAERTGGSVSTLTIQRTQQEDSAVYLCASSSHGPNYGYTFGSGTRLTVV.

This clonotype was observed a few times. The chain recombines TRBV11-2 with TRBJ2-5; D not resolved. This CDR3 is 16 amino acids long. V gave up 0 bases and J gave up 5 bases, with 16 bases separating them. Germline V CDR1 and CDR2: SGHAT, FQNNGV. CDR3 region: CASSLDVTYAPETQYF. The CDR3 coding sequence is TGTGCCAGCAGCTTAGACGTGACATATGCACCTGAGACCCAGTACTTC.

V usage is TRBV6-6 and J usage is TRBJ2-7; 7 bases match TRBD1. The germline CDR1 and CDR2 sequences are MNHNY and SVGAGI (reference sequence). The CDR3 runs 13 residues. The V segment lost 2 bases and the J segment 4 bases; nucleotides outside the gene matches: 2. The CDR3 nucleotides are TGTGCCAGCAGTTACCCGGGACAGTACGAGCAGTACTTC. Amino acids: CASSYPGQYEQYF.

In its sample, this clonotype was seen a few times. The CDR3 reads CASSPYSGGETQYF. The CDR3 DNA sequence: TGCGCCAGCAGCCCATATAGCGGGGGTGAGACCCAGTACTTC. The chain links TRBV4-1 to TRBJ2-5; 9 nucleotides agree with TRBD2. The germline CDR1 and CDR2 sequences are MGHRA and YSYEKL. The CDR3 spans 14 residues. The V gene end was trimmed by 4 bases and the J gene end by 5 bases; junction bases not matched to a gene: 5.

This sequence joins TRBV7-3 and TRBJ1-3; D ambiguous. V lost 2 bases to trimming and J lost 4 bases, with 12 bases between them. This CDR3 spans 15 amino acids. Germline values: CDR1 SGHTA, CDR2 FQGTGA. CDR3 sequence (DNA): TGTGCCAGCAGCTTATCGGGAGGGTTCGGAAACACCATATATTTT. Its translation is CASSLSGGFGNTIYF.

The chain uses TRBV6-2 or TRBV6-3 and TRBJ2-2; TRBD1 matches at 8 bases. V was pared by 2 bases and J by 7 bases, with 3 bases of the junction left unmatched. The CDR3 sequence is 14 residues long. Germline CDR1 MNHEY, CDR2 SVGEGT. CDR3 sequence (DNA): TGTGCCAGCAGTTACCAGGGGGCGTACGGGGAGCTGTTTTTT. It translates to CASSYQGAYGELFF.

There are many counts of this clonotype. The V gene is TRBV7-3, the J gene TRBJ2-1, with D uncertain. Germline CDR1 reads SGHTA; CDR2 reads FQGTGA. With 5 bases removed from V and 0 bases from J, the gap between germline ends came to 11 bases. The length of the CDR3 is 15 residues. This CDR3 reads CASSKGISSYNEQFF. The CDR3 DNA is TGTGCCAGCAGCAAAGGGATCAGCTCCTACAATGAGCAGTTCTTC. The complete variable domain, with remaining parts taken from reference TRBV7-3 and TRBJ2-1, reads GAGVSQTPSNKVTEKGKYVELRCDPISGHTALYWYRQSLGQGPEFLIYFQGTGAADDSGLPNDRFFAVRPEGSVSTLKIQRTERGDSAVYLCASSKGISSYNEQFFGPGTRLTVL.

CDR3 loop: CASSTGAGSYTF. The CDR3 DNA reads TGTGCCAGCAGCACTGGGGCAGGGAGCTACACCTTC. This chain joins TRBV12-3 or TRBV12-4 and TRBJ1-2; tentatively, D is TRBD1 (5 bases). Trimming took off 6 bases at V and 9 bases at J, with 14 bases between the two ends. This CDR3 region has 12 residues.

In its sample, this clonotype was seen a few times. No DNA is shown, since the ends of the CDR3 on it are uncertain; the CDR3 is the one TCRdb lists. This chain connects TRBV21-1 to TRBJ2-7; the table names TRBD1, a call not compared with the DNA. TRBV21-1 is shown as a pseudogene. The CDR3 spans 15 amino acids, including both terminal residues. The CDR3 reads CASSTFGTGTYEQYF.

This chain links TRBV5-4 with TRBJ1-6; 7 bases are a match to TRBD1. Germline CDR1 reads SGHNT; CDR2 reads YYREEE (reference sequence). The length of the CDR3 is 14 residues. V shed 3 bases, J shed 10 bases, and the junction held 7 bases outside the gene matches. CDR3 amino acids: CASSSWTGYSPLHF. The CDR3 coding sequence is TGTGCCAGCAGCTCCTGGACAGGATACTCACCCCTCCACTTT.

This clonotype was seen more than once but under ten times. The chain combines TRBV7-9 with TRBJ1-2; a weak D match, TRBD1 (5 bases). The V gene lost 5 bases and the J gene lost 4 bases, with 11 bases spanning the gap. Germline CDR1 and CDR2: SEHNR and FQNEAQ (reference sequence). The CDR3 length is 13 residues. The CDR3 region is CASSQTEIYGYTF. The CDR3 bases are TGTGCCAGCAGCCAGACAGAGATCTATGGCTACACCTTC.

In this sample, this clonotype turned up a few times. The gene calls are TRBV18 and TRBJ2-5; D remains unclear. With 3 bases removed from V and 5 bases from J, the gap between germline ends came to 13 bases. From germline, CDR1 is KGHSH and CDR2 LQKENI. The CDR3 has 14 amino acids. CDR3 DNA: TGTGCCAGCTCACCGATTGCCACTCACGAGACCCAGTACTTC. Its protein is CASSPIATHETQYF.

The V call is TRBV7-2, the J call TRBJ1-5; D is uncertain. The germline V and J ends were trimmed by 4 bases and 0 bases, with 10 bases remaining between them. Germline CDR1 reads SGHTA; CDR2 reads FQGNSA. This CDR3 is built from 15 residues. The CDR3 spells CASSSGPNSNQPQHF. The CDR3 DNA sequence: TGTGCCAGCAGCTCGGGCCCGAATAGCAATCAGCCCCAGCATTTT.

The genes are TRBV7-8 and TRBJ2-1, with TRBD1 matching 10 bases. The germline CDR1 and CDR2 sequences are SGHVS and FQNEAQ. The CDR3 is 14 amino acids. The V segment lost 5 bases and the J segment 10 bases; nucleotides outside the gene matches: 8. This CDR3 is CASSLRGQGGEQFF. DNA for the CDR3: TGTGCCAGCAGCCTCCGAGGACAGGGGGGGGAGCAGTTCTTC.

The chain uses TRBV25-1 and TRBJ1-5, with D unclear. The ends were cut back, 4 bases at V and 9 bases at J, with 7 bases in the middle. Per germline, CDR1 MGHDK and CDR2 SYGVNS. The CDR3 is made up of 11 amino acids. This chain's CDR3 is CASSGTGPQHF. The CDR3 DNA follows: TGTGCCAGCAGTGGAACTGGGCCCCAGCATTTT.

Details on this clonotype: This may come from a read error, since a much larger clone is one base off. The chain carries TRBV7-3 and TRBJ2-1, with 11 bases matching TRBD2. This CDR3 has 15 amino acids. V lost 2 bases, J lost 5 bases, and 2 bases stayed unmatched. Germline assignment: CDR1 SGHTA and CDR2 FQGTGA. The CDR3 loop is CASSLVAGGHNEQFF. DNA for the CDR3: TGTGCCAGCAGCTTAGTAGCGGGGGGGCACAATGAGCAGTTCTTC.

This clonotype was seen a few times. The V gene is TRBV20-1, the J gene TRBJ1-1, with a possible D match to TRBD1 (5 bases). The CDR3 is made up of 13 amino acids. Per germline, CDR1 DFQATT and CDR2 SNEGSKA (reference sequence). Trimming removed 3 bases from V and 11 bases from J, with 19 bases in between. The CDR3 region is CSASGRTMGLAFF. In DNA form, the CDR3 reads TGCAGTGCTAGTGGCAGGACAATGGGTTTGGCTTTCTTT.

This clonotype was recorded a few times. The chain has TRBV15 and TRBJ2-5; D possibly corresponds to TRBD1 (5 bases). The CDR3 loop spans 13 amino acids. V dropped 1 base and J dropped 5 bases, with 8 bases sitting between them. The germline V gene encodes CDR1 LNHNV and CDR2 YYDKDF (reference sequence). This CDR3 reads CATSRGRAETQYF. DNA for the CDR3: TGTGCCACCAGCAGAGGCAGGGCGGAGACCCAGTACTTC.

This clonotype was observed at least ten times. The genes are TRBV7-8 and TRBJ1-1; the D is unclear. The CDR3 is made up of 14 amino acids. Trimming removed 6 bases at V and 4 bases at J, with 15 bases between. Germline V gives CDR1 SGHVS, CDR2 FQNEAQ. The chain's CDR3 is CASSYRAGSTEAFF. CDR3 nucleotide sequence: TGTGCCAGCAGTTACCGTGCGGGCAGCACTGAAGCTTTCTTT.

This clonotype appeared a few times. Here the CDR3 reads CASCSSMNTEAFF. CDR3 nucleotides: TGTGCCAGCTGTTCGTCTATGAACACTGAAGCTTTCTTT. The chain recombines TRBV2 with TRBJ1-1; D not resolved. This CDR3 is 13 amino acids long. Germline V gene sequence: CDR1 SNHLY, CDR2 FYNNEI. Trimming removed 8 bases at V and 0 bases at J, with 10 bases between.

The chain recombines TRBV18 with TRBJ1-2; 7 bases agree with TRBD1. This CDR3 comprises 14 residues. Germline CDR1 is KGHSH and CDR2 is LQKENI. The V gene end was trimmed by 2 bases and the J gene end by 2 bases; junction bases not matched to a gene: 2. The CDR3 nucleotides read TGTGCCAGCTCACCAGGGACAGAGAACTATGGCTACACCTTC. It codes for CASSPGTENYGYTF.

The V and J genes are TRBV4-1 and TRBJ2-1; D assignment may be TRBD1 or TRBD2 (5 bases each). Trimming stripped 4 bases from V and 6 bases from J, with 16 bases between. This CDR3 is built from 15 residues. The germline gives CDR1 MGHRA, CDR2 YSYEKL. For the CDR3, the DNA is TGCGCCAGCAGCCTTAAACCGGGACCCACCAATGAGCAGTTCTTC. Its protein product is CASSLKPGPTNEQFF.

The CDR3 DNA follows: TGTGCCAGCAGCGTGACAGGGGTTGAGCAGTTCTTC. Translation gives CASSVTGVEQFF. The chain joins TRBV6-1 to TRBJ2-1; 8 bases align to TRBD1. Germline V gene data show CDR1 as MNHNS and CDR2 as SASEGT. This CDR3 spans 12 amino acids. The V gene end was trimmed by 6 bases and the J gene end by 9 bases; junction bases not matched to a gene: 4.